A selection of T cell receptor beta chains follows, all from one sample in a study of response to subunit inactivated influenza vaccine. TCRdb re-derived calls from the RT-PCR reads in MiXCR, one entry per CDR3 protein. The sample consists of about 500,000 distinct CDR3 sequences, 10% to 15% of them appearing once. The material sequenced was PBMCs from blood, taken about 40 days after vaccination. The receptors come from a man between 50 and 59 years old who received an inactivated influenza vaccine. The CDR3 runs from the conserved cysteine through the conserved F or W. Fields, in order: V gene, J gene, CDR3 protein.

TRBV7-8	TRBJ1-6	CASSGTSGNSPLHF
TRBV15	TRBJ2-7	CATSRDPGTSGYEQYF
TRBV7-2	TRBJ2-5	CASSPSTRQETQYF
TRBV7-8	TRBJ2-1	CASSIGGGVGPYNEQFF
TRBV28	TRBJ1-6	CASLRGTSKSPLHF
TRBV10-3	TRBJ2-6	CAISGDPDSGANVLTF
TRBV12-3/TRBV12-4	TRBJ2-7	CASSYGWEVESVEQYF
TRBV20-1	TRBJ2-7	CSAQTSGRNEQYF
TRBV5-5	TRBJ2-5	CASSLAISRGSETQYF
TRBV20-1	TRBJ2-2	CSAKRGTNTGELFF
TRBV12-3/TRBV12-4	TRBJ2-3	CASSPAGAFLDTQYF
TRBV5-1	TRBJ2-2	CASSKRGLAGLNTGELFF
TRBV29-1	TRBJ1-4	CSVAATTNEKLFF
TRBV12-3/TRBV12-4	TRBJ1-2	CTSCFAFGRDPLPNYGYTF
TRBV20-1	TRBJ2-1	CSARRRDTHEQFF
TRBV15	TRBJ2-1	CATSNGKHNEQFF
TRBV20-1	TRBJ2-1	CSANPSGRAIYEQFF
TRBV14	TRBJ2-3	CASSPTQGARTDTQYF
TRBV6-1	TRBJ2-1	CASSRPYSGTGGRGEQFF
TRBV5-6	TRBJ2-7	CASSLDRLAASNEQYF
TRBV12-3/TRBV12-4	TRBJ2-1	CASRRLAAYNEQFF
TRBV11-1	TRBJ2-7	CASSLSGGEPYEQYF
TRBV2	TRBJ2-3	CASRAGLSTDTQYF
TRBV20-1	TRBJ1-2	CSAPDVGYTF
TRBV4-2	TRBJ2-5	CASSQGSIAGDGTQYF
TRBV7-2	TRBJ2-3	CASSLAGARTDTQYF
TRBV29-1	TRBJ1-4	CSVGEIREKLFF
TRBV5-1	TRBJ2-7	CASSPTGQYEQYF
TRBV20-1	TRBJ1-2	CSARQGAHYGYTF
TRBV7-2	TRBJ1-1	CASNLVTENTEAFF
TRBV29-1	TRBJ1-2	CSGTLQGAVKGYTF
TRBV7-8	TRBJ1-2	CASSLGTGTGGYTF
TRBV7-8	TRBJ2-3	CASSPLGGGPTDTQYF